This TCR beta chain appears in the sequencing data of a study of blood T cell repertoires in COVID-19. Repertoires were generated with immunoSEQ multiplex PCR, while TCRdb's copy carries only in-frame clones and drops some. The data show about 190,000 clones, with about 88% seen just once and just under 25% held by the top ten. Clinical history as reported by participants underpinned cohort assignment. V was cut by 5 bases and J by 1 base, with 11 bases left in between. The V gene's germline CDR1 is SGHRS and CDR2 YFSETQ. This CDR3 has 14 residues. J is TRBJ2-3 and V is TRBV5-1, with a weak D call TRBD1 (5 bases). The sequence was obtained from a woman aged 40 to 50 in a cohort exposed to, infected with or recovered from COVID-19 (not recorded which). Sequencing was carried out using PBMCs or T cells enriched from blood (not recorded which). The CDR3 DNA reads as TGCGCCAGCAGGAAAGGCAGGGGCACAGATACGCAGTATTTT. It yields the protein CASRKGRGTDTQYF.